The 30 T cell receptor beta chains below come from one sample, sequenced in a study of CD8 T cells in Susac syndrome. Reverse transcription of 0.5 to 1 ug RNA was performed with random hexamers. From the immunoSEQ multiplex PCR reads, TCRdb called clonotypes with MiXCR, one entry per CDR3 protein. Of roughly 100,000 distinct CDR3 sequences in the sample, around 94% were seen once. Sequencing was performed on CD4+ T cells from PBMCs. These receptors originate from a human donor with Susac syndrome.

This sequence joins TRBV20-1 and TRBJ2-5; 12 bases align to TRBD2. Germline V gene sequence: CDR1 DFQATT, CDR2 SNEGSKA (reference sequence). With V trimmed by 6 bases and J by 4 bases, 6 bases remained unmatched. The CDR3 is 14 residues long. This chain's CDR3 is CSAPSGGASETQYF. CDR3 in DNA: TGCAGTGCCCCTAGCGGGGGGGCATCAGAGACCCAGTACTTC.

The chain recombines TRBV20-1 with TRBJ1-1, with D unresolved. CDR3 length: 13 amino acids. The V end was cut by 6 bases, the J end by 1 base, with 12 bases between. Germline CDR1 DFQATT, CDR2 SNEGSKA (reference sequence). CDR3: CSAPPGSNTEAFF. The CDR3 DNA follows: TGCAGTGCGCCGCCCGGTTCGAACACTGAAGCTTTCTTT.

This clonotype was observed a single time. The chain links TRBV29-1 to TRBJ2-2, with TRBD1 as a possible D gene (6 bases). This CDR3 is 12 amino acids long. CDR1 and CDR2 (germline): SQVTM, ANQGSEA. Deletions cut 6 bases from V and 6 bases from J, with 11 bases between. The CDR3 DNA follows: TGCAGCGTGGCAAGGACAGCCGGGGAGCTGTTTTTT. It codes for CSVARTAGELFF.

This chain connects TRBV29-1 to TRBJ1-1; D ambiguous. V gave up 4 bases and J gave up 4 bases, with 4 bases separating them. The germline V gene has CDR1 SQVTM and CDR2 ANQGSEA. This CDR3 comprises 10 residues. CDR3 residues: CSVAITEAFF. The DNA of the CDR3 is TGCAGCGTTGCTATCACTGAAGCTTTCTTT.

This chain links TRBV20-1 with TRBJ1-3; a possible D gene is TRBD1 (5 bases). Per germline, CDR1 DFQATT and CDR2 SNEGSKA (reference sequence). V lost 5 bases and J lost 2, with 13 bases in between. This CDR3 contains 14 residues. The CDR3 nucleotides are TGCAGTGCTGCCACGTGGGGCACTGGAAACACCATATATTTT. It encodes CSAATWGTGNTIYF.

The V gene is TRBV29-1, the J gene TRBJ2-1; weak D call: TRBD2 (5 bases). The CDR3 sequence is 13 residues long. CDR1 is SQVTM and CDR2 is ANQGSEA in the germline V gene. Trimming stripped 3 bases from V and 5 bases from J, with 11 bases between. The CDR3 here is CSVERVGNNEQFF. The CDR3 coding sequence is TGCAGCGTTGAGAGGGTCGGGAACAATGAGCAGTTCTTC.

This chain connects TRBV28 to TRBJ1-6; the D gene is possibly TRBD1 (5 bases). The germline V and J ends were trimmed by 3 bases and 9 bases, with 12 bases remaining between them. The germline CDR1 and CDR2 sequences are MDHEN and SYDVKM. The CDR3 extends over 14 amino acids. CDR3 region: CASSLSQGGSPLHF. The CDR3 DNA follows: TGTGCCAGCAGTTTGTCCCAGGGAGGTTCACCCCTCCACTTT.

The chain employs TRBV29-1 and TRBJ1-2, with 9 bases matching TRBD1. This CDR3 has 13 residues. The trim removed 6 bases at V and 3 bases at J, leaving 5 bases unmatched. Germline V gene lookup returns CDR1 SQVTM and CDR2 ANQGSEA. Written as DNA, the CDR3 is TGCAGCGTAGGGACAGGGAGAGACTATGGCTACACCTTC. This codes for CSVGTGRDYGYTF. The full variable domain, its missing parts supplied by reference TRBV29-1 and TRBJ1-2, is SAVISQKPSRDICQRGTSLTIQCQVDSQVTMMFWYRQQPGQSLTLIATANQGSEATYESGFVIDKFPISRPNLTFSTLTVSNMSPEDSSIYLCSVGTGRDYGYTFGSGTRLTVV.

The CDR3 DNA is TGTGCCAGCAGCCAAGATAACACGGGAGGACTAGCGGGGGGCACAGATACGCAGTATTTT. Its protein product is CASSQDNTGGLAGGTDTQYF. The chain is built from TRBV4-2 and TRBJ2-3, with 13 bases aligning to TRBD2. J lost 1 base, V lost 0 bases, and 10 bases had no gene match. Per the germline V gene, CDR1 is LGHNA and CDR2 is YNFKEQ. CDR3 length equals 20 residues.

The chain carries TRBV4-3 and TRBJ1-5; a weak D match, TRBD1 (5 bases). Trimming left V 0 bases short and J 3 bases short, with 9 bases between. Germline values: CDR1 LGHNA, CDR2 YSLEER. This CDR3 spans 15 amino acids. CDR3 sequence reads: CASSQDIGDNQPQHF. In nucleotides, the CDR3 is TGCGCCAGCAGCCAAGATATAGGGGACAATCAGCCCCAGCATTTT.

V gene TRBV19 combines with J gene TRBJ1-1; no clear D. CDR1 and CDR2 from the germline V gene are LNHDA and SQIVND (reference sequence). V was clipped by 6 bases and J by 4 bases, with 12 bases between them. The CDR3 length is 13 residues. In nucleotides, the CDR3 is TGTGCCAGTAGAGTGGATGGGCTCACTGAAGCTTTCTTT. This translates into CASRVDGLTEAFF.

The rearrangement uses TRBV5-1 and TRBJ1-6; D is uncertain. This CDR3 contains 15 residues. The V end lost 1 base, the J end lost 10 bases, and 15 bases lay between the germline ends. Per the germline V gene, CDR1 is SGHRS and CDR2 is YFSETQ. CDR3 sequence (DNA): TGCGCCAGCAGCTTGAGCGGCCTTATTGGGTCACCCCTCCACTTT. Its protein is CASSLSGLIGSPLHF.

Only one count was recorded for this clonotype. J is TRBJ2-7 and V is TRBV20-1, with D possibly matching TRBD1 (5 bases). The germline V gene has CDR1 DFQATT and CDR2 SNEGSKA (reference sequence). This CDR3 contains 14 residues. V lost 3 bases and J lost 5, with 17 bases in between. The CDR3 loop reads CSASPPYRFHEQYF. The CDR3 DNA sequence: TGCAGTGCTAGTCCCCCCTACAGGTTCCACGAGCAGTACTTC.

This chain links TRBV4-3 with TRBJ2-1, with 16 bases fitting TRBD2. The germline gives CDR1 LGHNA, CDR2 YSLEER. The CDR3 has 19 amino acids. The V gene end was trimmed by 4 bases and the J gene end by 3 bases; junction bases not matched to a gene: 9. In DNA form, the CDR3 reads TGCGCCAGCAGCCGGACCGGGACTAGCGGGGGGGCTGGCTACAATGAGCAGTTCTTC. Encoded protein: CASSRTGTSGGAGYNEQFF.

V is TRBV18 and J is TRBJ2-1; D may be TRBD1 (5 bases). The CDR3 has 13 amino acids. Germline CDR1 reads KGHSH; CDR2 reads LQKENI. Trimming shortened V by 5 bases and J by 5 bases, and 10 bases separated the two germline ends. The CDR3 DNA reads as TGTGCCAGCTCAGGGGCCCCAGACAATGAGCAGTTCTTC. Amino acids: CASSGAPDNEQFF.

V and J are TRBV6-5 and TRBJ2-3, with TRBD2 as a possible D gene (5 bases). The CDR3 is made up of 13 amino acids. The V gene's germline CDR1 is MNHEY and CDR2 SVGAGI. The germline V and J ends were trimmed by 6 bases and 2 bases, with 9 bases remaining between them. The CDR3 DNA reads as TGTGCCAGCAGGGCGGGTCACACAGATACGCAGTATTTT. Translating it yields CASRAGHTDTQYF.

The chain couples TRBV27 to TRBJ2-5; D is uncertain. CDR3 size: 14 residues. Trimming pared 6 bases from V and 1 base from J, leaving 12 bases between. Germline V CDR1 and CDR2: MNHEY, SMNVEV (reference sequence). CDR3 region: CASRKGSGQETQYF. The CDR3 DNA sequence: TGTGCCAGCAGAAAAGGGTCAGGCCAAGAGACCCAGTACTTC.

The chain carries TRBV28 and TRBJ2-1, with D uncertain. V lost 8 bases and J lost 10, with 9 bases in between. Germline loops: CDR1 MDHEN, CDR2 SYDVKM. CDR3 length equals 10 residues. The CDR3 reads CASGLREQFF. CDR3 bases: TGTGCCAGCGGCTTACGGGAGCAGTTCTTC.

The rearrangement joins TRBV3-1 to TRBJ2-1, with D unclear. The CDR3 consists of 14 residues. CDR1 and CDR2 (germline): LGHDT, YNNKEL (reference sequence). Trimming cost V 5 bases and J 1 base, with 9 bases left between them. The CDR3: CASSSRWSYNEQFF. The DNA of the CDR3 is TGTGCCAGCAGCTCAAGATGGTCCTACAATGAGCAGTTCTTC.

The chain combines TRBV20-1 with TRBJ2-7; 7 positions match TRBD1. Losses at the gene ends were 6 bases for V and 6 bases for J; bases not matched to a gene: 5. There are 11 residues in the CDR3. Germline V gives CDR1 DFQATT, CDR2 SNEGSKA (reference sequence). Written as DNA, the CDR3 is TGCAGTGCGACAAGACAGGGCGAGCAGTACTTC. This translates into CSATRQGEQYF.

This chain joins TRBV3-1 and TRBJ2-1; 8 bases align to TRBD2. Germline CDR1 LGHDT, CDR2 YNNKEL (reference sequence). V gave up 7 bases and J gave up 1 base; unmatched junction bases: 3. The CDR3 is made up of 14 amino acids. In DNA form, the CDR3 reads TGTGCCAGCAAGGCGGGGGGTTCCTACAATGAGCAGTTCTTC. It translates to CASKAGGSYNEQFF.

The V gene is TRBV3-1, the J gene TRBJ1-1; D is unclear. CDR1 LGHDT and CDR2 YNNKEL come from the germline V gene (reference sequence). Trimming cost V 4 bases and J 2 bases, with 11 bases left between them. This CDR3 is built from 14 residues. This chain's CDR3 is CASSPLAENTEAFF. The DNA of the CDR3 is TGTGCCAGCAGCCCACTGGCCGAAAACACTGAAGCTTTCTTT.

V and J are TRBV27 and TRBJ2-5; 7 bases map to TRBD2. The ends lost 5 bases at V and 9 bases at J; junction bases unmatched: 9. This CDR3 has 13 residues. The V gene's germline CDR1 is MNHEY and CDR2 SMNVEV (reference sequence). The DNA of the CDR3 is TGTGCCAGCAGTCCTACCCCCCGGGGGGCCCAGTACTTC. Its protein is CASSPTPRGAQYF.

The V gene is TRBV27, the J gene TRBJ2-1; weak D call: TRBD2 (6 bases). Germline CDR1 reads MNHEY; CDR2 reads SMNVEV (reference sequence). V shed 0 bases and J shed 1 base, with 13 bases lying between them. The CDR3 loop spans 17 amino acids. CDR3 sequence (DNA): TGTGCCAGCAGTTTATCAGGAGGGCGAGGGTCCTACAATGAGCAGTTCTTC. This sequence encodes CASSLSGGRGSYNEQFF.

This rearrangement joins TRBV20-1 to TRBJ1-5; D ambiguous. This CDR3 spans 15 amino acids. Per germline, CDR1 DFQATT and CDR2 SNEGSKA (reference sequence). V was pared by 0 bases and J by 3 bases, with 12 bases between. The CDR3 nucleotides read TGCAGTGCTAGAGATATCCGGAACCCCAATCAGCCCCAGCATTTT. It is translated as CSARDIRNPNQPQHF.

V usage is TRBV24-1 and J usage is TRBJ2-5; D not certain. Germline V lookup: CDR1 KGHDR, CDR2 SFDVKD. CDR3 size: 13 residues. V was trimmed by 2 bases and J by 3 bases, leaving 6 bases between them. CDR3 DNA: TGTGCCACCAGTGATTCGGTGGAAGAGACCCAGTACTTC. Translating it yields CATSDSVEETQYF.

The V gene is TRBV9, the J gene TRBJ2-1; D might be TRBD2 (7 bases). Germline V CDR1 and CDR2: SGDLS, YYNGEE. The CDR3 extends over 14 amino acids. V was cut by 0 bases and J by 7 bases, with 11 bases left in between. CDR3 loop: CASSVGRGANEQFF. The CDR3 DNA reads as TGTGCCAGCAGCGTAGGTCGGGGGGCAAATGAGCAGTTCTTC.

The CDR3 nucleotides are TGTGCCAGCAGTTCCGGGACAGGGGTCTCTGGGGCCAACGTCCTGACTTTC. Protein product: CASSSGTGVSGANVLTF. The chain uses TRBV12-3 or TRBV12-4 and TRBJ2-6; 10 nucleotides align to TRBD1. V trimming: 4 bases; J trimming: 0 bases; junction bases outside the gene matches: 3. The CDR3 spans 17 residues.

The rearrangement joins TRBV4-1 to TRBJ2-3; D gene unclear. The CDR3 totals 16 residues. Germline values: CDR1 MGHRA, CDR2 YSYEKL. Trimming took 0 bases from V and 1 from J, leaving 11 bases between them. CDR3 protein: CASSQEGDHRTDTQYF. As DNA, the CDR3 is TGCGCCAGCAGCCAAGAAGGAGACCACCGCACAGATACGCAGTATTTT.

This chain joins TRBV5-6 and TRBJ1-2; 8 bases match TRBD1. V was clipped by 2 bases and J by 4 bases; unmatched bases: 7. CDR1 and CDR2 from the germline V gene are SGHDT and YYEEEE. The CDR3 is made up of 15 amino acids. CDR3 sequence (DNA): TGTGCCAGCAGCTTTTTCCAGGGGGCCGGCTATGGCTACACCTTC. It is translated as CASSFFQGAGYGYTF.